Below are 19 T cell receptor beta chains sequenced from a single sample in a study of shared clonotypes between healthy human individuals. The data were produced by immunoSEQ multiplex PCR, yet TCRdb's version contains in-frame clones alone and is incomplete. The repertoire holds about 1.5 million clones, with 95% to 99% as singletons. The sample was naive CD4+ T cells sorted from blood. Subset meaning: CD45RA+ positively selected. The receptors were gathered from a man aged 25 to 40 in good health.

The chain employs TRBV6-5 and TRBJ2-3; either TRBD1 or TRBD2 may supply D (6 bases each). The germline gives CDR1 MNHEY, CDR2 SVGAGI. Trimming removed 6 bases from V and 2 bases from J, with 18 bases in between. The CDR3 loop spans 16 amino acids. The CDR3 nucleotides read TGTGCCAGCAGCTACCTGGGGGGCCTGTACACAGATACGCAGTATTTT. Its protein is CASSYLGGLYTDTQYF.

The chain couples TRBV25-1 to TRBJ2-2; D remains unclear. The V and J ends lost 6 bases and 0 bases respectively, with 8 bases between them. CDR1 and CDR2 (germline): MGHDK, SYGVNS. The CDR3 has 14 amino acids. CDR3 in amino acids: CASRTAANTGELFF. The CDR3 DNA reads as TGTGCCAGCAGGACCGCAGCGAACACCGGGGAGCTGTTTTTT.

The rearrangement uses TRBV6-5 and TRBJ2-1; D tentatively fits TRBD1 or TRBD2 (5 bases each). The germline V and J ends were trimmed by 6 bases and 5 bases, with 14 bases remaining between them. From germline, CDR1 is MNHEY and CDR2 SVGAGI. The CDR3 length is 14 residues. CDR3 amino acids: CASRRDPWDNEQFF. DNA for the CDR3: TGTGCCAGCAGACGGGACCCCTGGGACAATGAGCAGTTCTTC.

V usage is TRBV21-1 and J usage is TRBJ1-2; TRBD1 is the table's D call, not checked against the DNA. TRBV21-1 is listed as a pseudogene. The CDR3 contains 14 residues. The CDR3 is CATPTGPLNYGYTF. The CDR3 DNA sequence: TGTGCCACCCCGACAGGCCCTCTTAACTATGGCTACACCTTC.

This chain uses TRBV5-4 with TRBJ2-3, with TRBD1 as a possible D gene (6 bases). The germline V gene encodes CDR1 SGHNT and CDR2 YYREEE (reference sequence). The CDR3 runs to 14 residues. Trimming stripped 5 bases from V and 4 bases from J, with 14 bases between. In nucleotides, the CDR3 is TGTGCCAGCAGGGGGCTAGGGGGATCAGATACGCAGTATTTT. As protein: CASRGLGGSDTQYF.

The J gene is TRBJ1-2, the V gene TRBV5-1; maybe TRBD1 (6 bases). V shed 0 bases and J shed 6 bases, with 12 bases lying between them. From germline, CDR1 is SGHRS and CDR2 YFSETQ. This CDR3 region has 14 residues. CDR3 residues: CASSLDRAINGYTF. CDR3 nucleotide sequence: TGCGCCAGCAGCTTGGACAGGGCTATCAATGGCTACACCTTC.

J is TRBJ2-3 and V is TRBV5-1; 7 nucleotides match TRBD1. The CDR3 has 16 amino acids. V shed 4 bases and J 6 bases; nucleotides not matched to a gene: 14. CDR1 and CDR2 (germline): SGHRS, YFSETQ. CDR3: CASSIQGVKSWDTQYF. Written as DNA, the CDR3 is TGCGCCAGCAGCATCCAGGGGGTTAAGTCATGGGATACGCAGTATTTT. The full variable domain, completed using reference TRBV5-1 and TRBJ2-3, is KAGVTQTPRYLIKTRGQQVTLSCSPISGHRSVSWYQQTPGQGLQFLFEYFSETQRNKGNFPGRFSGRQFSNSRSEMNVSTLELGDSALYLCASSIQGVKSWDTQYFGPGTRLTVL.

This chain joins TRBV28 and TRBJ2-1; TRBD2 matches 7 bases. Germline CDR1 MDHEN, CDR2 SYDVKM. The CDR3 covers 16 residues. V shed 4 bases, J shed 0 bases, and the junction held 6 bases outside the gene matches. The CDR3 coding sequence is TGTGCCAGCAGTTGGGGAGGGACTATCTCCTACAATGAGCAGTTCTTC. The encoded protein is CASSWGGTISYNEQFF.

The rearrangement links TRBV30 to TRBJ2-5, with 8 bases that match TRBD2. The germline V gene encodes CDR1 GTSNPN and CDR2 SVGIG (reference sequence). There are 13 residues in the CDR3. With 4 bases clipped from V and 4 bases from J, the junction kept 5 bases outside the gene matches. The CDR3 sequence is CAWTMGLGETQYF. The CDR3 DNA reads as TGTGCCTGGACTATGGGACTAGGAGAGACCCAGTACTTC. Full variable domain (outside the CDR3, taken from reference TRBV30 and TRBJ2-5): SQTIHQWPATLVQPVGSPLSLECTVEGTSNPNLYWYRQAAGRGLQLLFYSVGIGQISSEVPQNLSASRPQDRQFILSSKKLLLSDSGFYLCAWTMGLGETQYFGPGTRLLVL.

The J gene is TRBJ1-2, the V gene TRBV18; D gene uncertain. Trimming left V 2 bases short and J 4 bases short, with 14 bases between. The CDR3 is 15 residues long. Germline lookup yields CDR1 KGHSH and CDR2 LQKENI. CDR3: CASSPSRGDSYGYTF. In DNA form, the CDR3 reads TGTGCCAGCTCACCATCACGGGGAGACTCCTATGGCTACACCTTC. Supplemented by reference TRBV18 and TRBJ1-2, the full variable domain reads NAGVMQNPRHLVRRRGQEARLRCSPMKGHSHVYWYRQLPEEGLKFMVYLQKENIIDESGMPKERFSAEFPKEGPSILRIQQVVRGDSAAYFCASSPSRGDSYGYTFGSGTRLTVV.

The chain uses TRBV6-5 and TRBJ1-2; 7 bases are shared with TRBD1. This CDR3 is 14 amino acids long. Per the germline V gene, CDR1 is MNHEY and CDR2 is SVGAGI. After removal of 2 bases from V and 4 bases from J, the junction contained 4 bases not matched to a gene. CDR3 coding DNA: TGTGCCAGCAGTTACGGGACAGAGTTCTATGGCTACACCTTC. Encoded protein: CASSYGTEFYGYTF.

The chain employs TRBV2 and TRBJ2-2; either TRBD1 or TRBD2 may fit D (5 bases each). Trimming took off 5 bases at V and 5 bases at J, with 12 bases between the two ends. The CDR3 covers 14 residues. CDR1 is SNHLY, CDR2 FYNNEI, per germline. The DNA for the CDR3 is TGTGCCAGCAGTCCGGGACGGGATACCGGGGAGCTGTTTTTT. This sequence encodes CASSPGRDTGELFF. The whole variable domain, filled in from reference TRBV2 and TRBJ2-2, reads EPEVTQTPSHQVTQMGQEVILRCVPISNHLYFYWYRQILGQKVEFLVSFYNNEISEKSEIFDDQFSVERPDGSNFTLKIRSTKLEDSAMYFCASSPGRDTGELFFGEGSRLTVL.

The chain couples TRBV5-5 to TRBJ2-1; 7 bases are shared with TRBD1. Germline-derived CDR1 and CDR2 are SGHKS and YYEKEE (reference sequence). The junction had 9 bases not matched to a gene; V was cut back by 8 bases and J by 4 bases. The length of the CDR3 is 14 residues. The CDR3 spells CASEDRAGYNEQFF. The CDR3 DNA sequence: TGTGCCAGTGAAGACAGGGCAGGATACAATGAGCAGTTCTTC.

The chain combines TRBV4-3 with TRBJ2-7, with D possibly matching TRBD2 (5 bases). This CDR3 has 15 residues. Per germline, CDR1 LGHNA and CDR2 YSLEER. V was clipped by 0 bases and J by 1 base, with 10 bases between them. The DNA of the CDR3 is TGCGCCAGCAGCCAAGAGCTAGCCGTTTCCTACGAGCAGTACTTC. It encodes CASSQELAVSYEQYF.

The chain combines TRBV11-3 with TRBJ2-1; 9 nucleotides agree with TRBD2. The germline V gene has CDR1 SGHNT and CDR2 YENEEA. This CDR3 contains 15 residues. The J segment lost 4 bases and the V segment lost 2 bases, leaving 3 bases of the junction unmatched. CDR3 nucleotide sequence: TGTGCCAGCAGCTTAATAGCGGGAGCATACAATGAGCAGTTCTTC. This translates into CASSLIAGAYNEQFF.

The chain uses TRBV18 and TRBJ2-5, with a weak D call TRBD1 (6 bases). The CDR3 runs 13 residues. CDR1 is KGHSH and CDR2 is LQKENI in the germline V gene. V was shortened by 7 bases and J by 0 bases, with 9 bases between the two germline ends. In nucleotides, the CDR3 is TGTGCCAGCTTCCGGGACAACCAAGAGACCCAGTACTTC. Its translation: CASFRDNQETQYF.

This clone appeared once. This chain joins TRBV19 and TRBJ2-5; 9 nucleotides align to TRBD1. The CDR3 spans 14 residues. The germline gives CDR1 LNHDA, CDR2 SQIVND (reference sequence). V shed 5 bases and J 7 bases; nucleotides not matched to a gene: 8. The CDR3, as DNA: TGTGCCAGTAGTCCCCGACAGGGGGGAGGGACCCAGTACTTC. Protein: CASSPRQGGGTQYF.

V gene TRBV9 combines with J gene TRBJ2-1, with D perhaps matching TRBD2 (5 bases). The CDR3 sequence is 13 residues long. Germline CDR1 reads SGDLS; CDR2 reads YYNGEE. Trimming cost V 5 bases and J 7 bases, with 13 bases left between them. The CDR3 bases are TGTGCCAGCAGAGACGAGGGCTCTAATGAGCAGTTCTTC. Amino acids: CASRDEGSNEQFF.

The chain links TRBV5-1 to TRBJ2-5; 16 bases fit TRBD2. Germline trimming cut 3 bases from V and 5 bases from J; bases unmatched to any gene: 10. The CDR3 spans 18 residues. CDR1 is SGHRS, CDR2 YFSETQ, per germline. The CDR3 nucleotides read TGCGCCAGCAGCTCTATGGGACTAGCGGGAGGGCGGAGGGAGACCCAGTACTTC. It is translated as CASSSMGLAGGRRETQYF.